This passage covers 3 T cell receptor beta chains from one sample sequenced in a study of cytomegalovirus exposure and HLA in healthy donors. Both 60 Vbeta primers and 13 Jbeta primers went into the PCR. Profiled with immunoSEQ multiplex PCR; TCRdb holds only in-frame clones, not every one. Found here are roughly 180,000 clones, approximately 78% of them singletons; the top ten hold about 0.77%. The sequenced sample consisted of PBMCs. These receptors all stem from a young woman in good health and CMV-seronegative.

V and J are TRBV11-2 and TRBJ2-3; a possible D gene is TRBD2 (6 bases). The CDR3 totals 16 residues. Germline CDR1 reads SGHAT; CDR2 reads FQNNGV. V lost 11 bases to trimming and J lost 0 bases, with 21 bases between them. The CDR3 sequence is CAAARGLEPSTDTQYF. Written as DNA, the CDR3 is TGTGCCGCCGCTCGGGGGTTGGAACCTAGCACAGATACGCAGTATTTT.

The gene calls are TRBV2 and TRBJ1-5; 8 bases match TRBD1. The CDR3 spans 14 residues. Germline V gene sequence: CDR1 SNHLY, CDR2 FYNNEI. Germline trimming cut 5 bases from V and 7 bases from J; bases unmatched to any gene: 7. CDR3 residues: CASSTQGAKQPQHF. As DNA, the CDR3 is TGTGCCAGCAGTACGCAGGGGGCGAAACAGCCCCAGCATTTT.

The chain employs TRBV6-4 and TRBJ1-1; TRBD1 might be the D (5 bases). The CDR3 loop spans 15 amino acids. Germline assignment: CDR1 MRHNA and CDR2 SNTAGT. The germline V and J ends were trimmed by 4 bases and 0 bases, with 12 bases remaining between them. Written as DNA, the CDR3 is TGTGCCAGCAGTGTTGCGACAGCTTTGAACACTGAAGCTTTCTTT. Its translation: CASSVATALNTEAFF.